Shown below are 27 T cell receptor beta chains from a single sample sequenced in a study of T cell responses to AZD1222 COVID-19 vaccine. Only in-frame clones appear in the TCRdb table, and some are missing; sequencing was by immunoSEQ multiplex PCR. The sample has 150,000 to 200,000 clones, 85% to 95% seen once. The sample was peripheral blood, taken on day 0 of AZD1222 vaccination. The receptors stem from an adult in good health.

The CDR3, as DNA: TGTGCCAGCAGCTTAGGTCTGTCGGGTCGTTTCGCTGAAGCTTTCTTT. Its translation is CASSLGLSGRFAEAFF. This chain uses TRBV7-9 with TRBJ1-1; D uncertain. Trimming left V 1 base short and J 6 bases short, with 18 bases between. Per germline, CDR1 SEHNR and CDR2 FQNEAQ (reference sequence). This CDR3 region has 16 residues.

This clone was observed a single time. The chain has TRBV18 and TRBJ2-2, with D unclear. The CDR3 is made up of 14 amino acids. Trimming removed 3 bases at V and 6 bases at J, with 11 bases between. Germline V gives CDR1 KGHSH, CDR2 LQKENI. The CDR3 bases are TGTGCCAGCTCACCGCCCCCCCGGGCCGGGGAGCTGTTTTTT. It codes for CASSPPPRAGELFF.

This clone was detected only a few times. V is TRBV3-1 (or the pseudogene TRBV3-2) and J is TRBJ1-2; possibly TRBD1 for D (5 bases). Germline V gene data show CDR1 as LGHDT and CDR2 as YNNKEL (reference sequence). Trimming shortened V by 1 base and J by 4 bases, and 7 bases separated the two germline ends. The CDR3 has 13 amino acids. CDR3 nucleotide sequence: TGTGCCAGCAGCCAAGGAGGGGTCTATGGCTACACCTTC. It translates to CASSQGGVYGYTF.

The DNA of the CDR3 is TGTGCCAGCAGGCGGGAGTACACAGATACGCAGTATTTT. This codes for CASRREYTDTQYF. The genes are TRBV27 and TRBJ2-3; 7 bases align to TRBD2. Germline V gene lookup returns CDR1 MNHEY and CDR2 SMNVEV (reference sequence). This CDR3 has 13 residues. J lost 2 bases, V lost 6 bases, and 2 bases had no gene match.

The CDR3 DNA reads as TGTGCCAGCAGCCAATTATCCGCCGGCCAGAATGCACCCCTCCACTTT. Its protein product is CASSQLSAGQNAPLHF. The chain uses TRBV3-1 (or the pseudogene TRBV3-2) and TRBJ1-6; D unclear. Trimming left V 2 bases short and J 11 bases short, with 19 bases between. CDR3 length: 16 amino acids. From germline, CDR1 is LGHDT and CDR2 YNNKEL (reference sequence).

Concerning this clone: The same CDR3 also results from other DNA sequences found in this sample. The V gene is TRBV5-1, the J gene TRBJ1-5, with 8 positions matching TRBD1. The germline CDR1 and CDR2 sequences are SGHRS and YFSETQ. The V segment lost 4 bases and the J segment 4 bases; nucleotides outside the gene matches: 4. The CDR3 runs to 14 residues. The CDR3 DNA is TGCGCCAGCAGCCCCGGGACAGGTAATCAGCCCCAGCATTTT. This gives the protein CASSPGTGNQPQHF.

The chain employs TRBV14 and TRBJ1-3; D unclear. This CDR3 has 12 residues. Trimming cost V 6 bases and J 0 bases, with 3 bases left between them. CDR1 SGHDN and CDR2 FVKESK come from the germline V gene. The CDR3 coding sequence is TGTGCCAGCAGTTTCTCTGGAAACACCATATATTTT. Its translation is CASSFSGNTIYF.

This rearrangement joins TRBV5-4 to TRBJ2-3; D is possibly TRBD1 (6 bases). The germline V gene has CDR1 SGHNT and CDR2 YYREEE (reference sequence). Trimming removed 2 bases at V and 4 bases at J, with 23 bases between. The CDR3 consists of 18 residues. CDR3 protein: CASSFGPGVSENADTQYF. The DNA of the CDR3 is TGTGCCAGCAGCTTTGGCCCAGGGGTAAGTGAAAACGCAGATACGCAGTATTTT.

The chain links TRBV12-3 or TRBV12-4 to TRBJ2-1; D is uncertain. Trimming pared 3 bases from V and 5 bases from J, leaving 5 bases between. The CDR3 contains 12 residues. The CDR3: CASSLSDNEQFF. Here the CDR3 DNA reads TGTGCCAGCAGTTTGAGTGACAATGAGCAGTTCTTC.

CDR3 nucleotides: TGTGCCAGCAGCGCGTCGGGGGCAGATACGCAGTATTTT. Residues: CASSASGADTQYF. The chain links TRBV5-8 to TRBJ2-3; possibly TRBD2 for D (6 bases). The V gene lost 4 bases and the J gene lost 4 bases, with 10 bases spanning the gap. The CDR3 has 13 residues. Germline V lookup: CDR1 SGHTS, CDR2 YDEGEE.

This sequence joins TRBV6-2 or TRBV6-3 and TRBJ2-7; a weak D match, TRBD1 (5 bases). This CDR3 is 17 amino acids long. Trimming shortened V by 0 bases and J by 2 bases, and 17 bases separated the two germline ends. Per germline, CDR1 MNHEY and CDR2 SVGEGT. The CDR3 spells CASSYSRSAGIPYEQYF. The CDR3 coding sequence is TGTGCCAGCAGTTACTCGAGATCAGCAGGGATTCCCTACGAGCAGTACTTC.

The V and J genes are TRBV4-2 and TRBJ2-7; D may be TRBD2 (6 bases). V shed 1 base and J shed 2 bases, with 12 bases lying between them. The CDR3 is made up of 15 amino acids. Germline V gene sequence: CDR1 LGHNA, CDR2 YNFKEQ. For the CDR3, the DNA is TGTGCCAGCAGCCAAGGCCGAGCGGGTGCCTACGAGCAGTACTTC. Amino acids: CASSQGRAGAYEQYF.

This chain joins TRBV19 and TRBJ2-2; 9 bases match TRBD1. V was clipped by 9 bases and J by 6 bases; unmatched bases: 8. CDR3 length equals 14 residues. Germline V gene lookup returns CDR1 LNHDA and CDR2 SQIVND (reference sequence). The CDR3 DNA is TGTGCCAGCGCCGGGACAGGGCATCCCGGGGAGCTGTTTTTT. Protein: CASAGTGHPGELFF.

About this clone: Since the CDR3 does not end with the conserved phenylalanine or tryptophan, this likely comes from a read error. Because the CDR3's place on the DNA is in doubt, the DNA is left out and the CDR3 is given as listed by TCRdb. This chain connects TRBV5-5 to TRBJ1-2; TRBD1, the D gene given by the table, was not confirmed from the DNA. The CDR3 spans 13 residues, counting both ends. Germline assignment: CDR1 SGHKS and CDR2 YYEKEE (reference sequence). The CDR3 is CASSLALGQGARL.

The chain joins TRBV19 to TRBJ2-7; 8 bases fit TRBD2. Trimming took 4 bases from V and 1 from J; bases not matched to a gene: 3. The CDR3 is made up of 14 amino acids. Germline loops: CDR1 LNHDA, CDR2 SQIVND (reference sequence). CDR3 coding DNA: TGTGCCAGTAGTACTAGCGGGCATTCCTACGAGCAGTACTTC. Its translation: CASSTSGHSYEQYF.

The DNA for the CDR3 is TGTGCCAGCAGCTTACCCCCTGGGCAGGGCGATTCACCCCTCCACTTT. Amino acid sequence: CASSLPPGQGDSPLHF. V and J are TRBV7-8 and TRBJ1-6, with D possibly matching TRBD1 (5 bases). Per germline, CDR1 SGHVS and CDR2 FQNEAQ. This CDR3 spans 16 amino acids. Trimming cost V 2 bases and J 8 bases, with 16 bases left between them.

This chain connects TRBV30 to TRBJ2-2; 10 nucleotides line up with TRBD2. The CDR3 has 17 amino acids. With 5 bases clipped from V and 6 bases from J, the junction kept 15 bases outside the gene matches. Germline V gene data show CDR1 as GTSNPN and CDR2 as SVGIG (reference sequence). This chain's CDR3 is CAWASKWSGRAPGELFF. CDR3 bases: TGTGCCTGGGCCTCAAAGTGGAGCGGGAGGGCCCCCGGGGAGCTGTTTTTT.

This chain links TRBV11-2 with TRBJ1-1; D not resolved. CDR1 is SGHAT and CDR2 is FQNNGV in the germline V gene. Trimming pared 1 base from V and 1 base from J, leaving 7 bases between. This CDR3 spans 14 amino acids. The CDR3 loop is CASSLAIPNTEAFF. The CDR3 DNA reads as TGTGCCAGCAGCTTAGCGATTCCGAACACTGAAGCTTTCTTT. Complete variable domain (other parts from reference TRBV11-2 and TRBJ1-1): EAGVAQSPRYKIIEKRQSVAFWCNPISGHATLYWYQQILGQGPKLLIQFQNNGVVDDSQLPKDRFSAERLKGVDSTLKIQPAKLEDSAVYLCASSLAIPNTEAFFGQGTRLTVV.

The V call is TRBV15, the J call TRBJ2-1, with TRBD2 matching 7 bases. This CDR3 is built from 14 residues. Germline values: CDR1 LNHNV, CDR2 YYDKDF (reference sequence). The V gene end was trimmed by 4 bases and the J gene end by 5 bases; junction bases not matched to a gene: 5. The CDR3 reads CATSIFSGNNEQFF. The CDR3 DNA sequence: TGTGCCACCAGCATCTTCAGCGGGAACAATGAGCAGTTCTTC.

The J gene is TRBJ1-2, the V gene TRBV7-9, with 10 bases matching TRBD1. Germline V gene data show CDR1 as SEHNR and CDR2 as FQNEAQ (reference sequence). Unmatched junction bases numbered 5, after V lost 5 bases and J lost 8 bases. The CDR3 is made up of 13 amino acids. The CDR3 here is CASSAGTGVGYTF. For the CDR3, the DNA is TGTGCCAGCAGCGCCGGGACAGGGGTAGGCTACACCTTC.

The rearrangement joins TRBV4-1 to TRBJ2-7; the D gene is possibly TRBD2 (7 bases). Trimming shortened V by 1 base and J by 4 bases, and 14 bases separated the two germline ends. The CDR3 is 15 amino acids. Per germline, CDR1 MGHRA and CDR2 YSYEKL. CDR3 DNA: TGCGCCAGCAGCCAAGTTTCGGGGGGCGAGTACGAGCAGTACTTC. Its protein is CASSQVSGGEYEQYF.

This chain uses TRBV27 with TRBJ1-5; possible D gene TRBD1, 6 bases. This CDR3 region has 15 residues. The germline V gene encodes CDR1 MNHEY and CDR2 SMNVEV (reference sequence). With 5 bases removed from V and 3 bases from J, the gap between germline ends came to 14 bases. The CDR3 sequence is CASSPYGTLNQPQHF. CDR3 nucleotides: TGTGCCAGCAGTCCTTATGGGACACTCAATCAGCCCCAGCATTTT.

V usage is TRBV19 and J usage is TRBJ2-7; D gene uncertain. Germline V gene sequence: CDR1 LNHDA, CDR2 SQIVND (reference sequence). This CDR3 is 14 amino acids long. Trimming removed 5 bases at V and 4 bases at J, with 15 bases between. The CDR3 region has the DNA TGTGCCAGTAGTCGAATTTATAGTGGTTACGAGCAGTACTTC. Translating gives CASSRIYSGYEQYF. Full variable domain (remainder filled in from reference TRBV19 and TRBJ2-7): DGGITQSPKYLFRKEGQNVTLSCEQNLNHDAMYWYRQDPGQGLRLIYYSQIVNDFQKGDIAEGYSVSREKKESFPLTVTSAQKNPTAFYLCASSRIYSGYEQYFGPGTRLTVT.

The V gene is TRBV6-5, the J gene TRBJ2-3, with D perhaps assigned TRBD1 or TRBD2 (5 bases each). Trimming stripped 8 bases from V and 2 bases from J, with 17 bases between. The germline V gene encodes CDR1 MNHEY and CDR2 SVGAGI. This CDR3 region has 15 residues. The CDR3 region has the DNA TGTGCCAGCTCCCGATCCGGGACGCCCACAGATACGCAGTATTTT. This gives the protein CASSRSGTPTDTQYF.

J is TRBJ2-5 and V is TRBV2; 10 bases line up with TRBD1. V trimming: 2 bases; J trimming: 5 bases; junction bases outside the gene matches: 8. Germline values: CDR1 SNHLY, CDR2 FYNNEI. The CDR3 runs to 16 residues. The CDR3 is CASSEFWDRGLETQYF. In DNA, the CDR3 is TGTGCCAGCAGTGAATTCTGGGACAGGGGTCTCGAGACCCAGTACTTC. The full variable domain, with the rest looked up from reference TRBV2 and TRBJ2-5, is EPEVTQTPSHQVTQMGQEVILRCVPISNHLYFYWYRQILGQKVEFLVSFYNNEISEKSEIFDDQFSVERPDGSNFTLKIRSTKLEDSAMYFCASSEFWDRGLETQYFGPGTRLLVL.

This chain uses TRBV11-2 with TRBJ1-6; TRBD1 might be the D (5 bases). The ends were cut back, 2 bases at V and 3 bases at J, with 11 bases in the middle. This CDR3 contains 16 residues. Germline V CDR1 and CDR2: SGHAT, FQNNGV. The CDR3 here is CASSLTAGHYNSPLHF. DNA of the CDR3: TGTGCCAGCAGCTTAACCGCAGGACACTATAATTCACCCCTCCACTTT.

This rearrangement joins TRBV6-6 to TRBJ1-1; tentative D call: TRBD1 (6 bases). Germline V gives CDR1 MNHNY, CDR2 SVGAGI (reference sequence). The CDR3 sequence is 15 residues long. V lost 2 bases and J lost 0, with 10 bases in between. CDR3 in amino acids: CASSYVTGMNTEAFF. The CDR3 coding sequence is TGTGCCAGCAGTTACGTTACAGGGATGAACACTGAAGCTTTCTTT.